The rows below give T cell receptor beta chains drawn from one sample of a study of T cell responses to AZD1222 COVID-19 vaccine. The repertoire was sequenced with immunoSEQ multiplex PCR; TCRdb's copy has only in-frame clones and lacks some. This table holds 70,000 to 80,000 clones, about 78% found once. The material was peripheral blood, obtained 28 days after the second AZD1222 dose. The receptors stem from an adult who received the AZD1222 COVID-19 vaccine. Each CDR3 is given with its conserved first and last residue. A D gene is named only where the DNA matches it firmly. The size field is filled for only some rows; it gives once, few, many or a size class.

d_call	clone_size	j_call	v_call	cdr3_nt	cdr3_aa
NA	NA	TRBJ1-1	TRBV6-5	TGTGCCAGCAGTTACGAACGGGTGCCGAACACTGAAGCTTTCTTT	CASSYERVPNTEAFF
NA	NA	TRBJ2-7	TRBV6-6	TGTGCCAGCAGTTACGGAGGAGACGGCCGCTACGAGCAGTACTTC	CASSYGGDGRYEQYF
NA	NA	TRBJ2-3	TRBV11-2	TGTGCCAGCAGCGCCAGGGGAGGGGCTGGGGCAGATACGCAGTATTTT	CASSARGGAGADTQYF
NA	few	TRBJ1-2	TRBV28	TGTGCCAGCAGAAACGACAGTCATGGCTACACCTTC	CASRNDSHGYTF
NA	NA	TRBJ1-2	TRBV20-1	TGCAGTGCTAGTCAGCCCGTGGGGTATGGCTACACCTTC	CSASQPVGYGYTF
NA	NA	TRBJ2-4	TRBV2	TGTGCCAGCAGTGGGTTCCGTACGGACATTCAGTACTTC	CASSGFRTDIQYF
NA	NA	TRBJ2-2	TRBV12-3/TRBV12-4	TGTGCCAGCAGTTTTCTCGGGGAGCTGTTTTTT	CASSFLGELFF
NA	NA	TRBJ1-5	TRBV7-9	TGTGCCAGCAGCTTAGGGGGCGGGGGCAATCAGCCCCAGCATTTT	CASSLGGGGNQPQHF
NA	NA	TRBJ2-1	TRBV6-6	TGTGCCAGCAGTTACTCGACGGGGGGCATTGAGCAGTTCTTC	CASSYSTGGIEQFF
TRBD2	few	TRBJ2-7	TRBV13	TGTGCCAGCAGCTTAGAGCCGGGACTAGCGGGCTCCTACGAGCAGTACTTC	CASSLEPGLAGSYEQYF
NA	NA	TRBJ2-1	TRBV7-3	TGTGCCAGCAGCTTAACGTGGGGAGAGCAGTTCTTC	CASSLTWGEQFF
NA	NA	TRBJ2-1	TRBV27	TGTGCCAGCAGTTTAAAACACCCAATTTACAATGAGCAGTTCTTC	CASSLKHPIYNEQFF
NA	few	TRBJ2-3	TRBV6-5	TGTGCCAGCAGGGACTTCCTAAGCACAGATACGCAGTATTTT	CASRDFLSTDTQYF
NA	NA	TRBJ2-7	TRBV20-1	TGCAGTGCTAGTGGTGGGAGAGGGGGCGAGCAGTACTTC	CSASGGRGGEQYF
TRBD2	NA	TRBJ2-1	TRBV7-2	TGTGCCAGCAGCACTAGGACTAGCGACTACAATGAGCAGTTCTTC	CASSTRTSDYNEQFF
NA	NA	TRBJ1-1	TRBV7-2	TGTGCCAGCAGCTTAGACGCAGGGGTCTTTGAAGCTTTCTTT	CASSLDAGVFEAFF
NA	few	TRBJ2-1	TRBV18	TGTGCCAGCTCACCGTCGTTTCTAAGGGGCTCCTACAATGAGCAGTTCTTC	CASSPSFLRGSYNEQFF
TRBD1	NA	TRBJ1-4	TRBV11-1	TGTGCCAGCAGCCGATGGGGGACAGAGGATAATGAAAAACTGTTTTTT	CASSRWGTEDNEKLFF
NA	NA	TRBJ1-1	TRBV12-3/TRBV12-4	TGTGCCAGCAGTTCCGCCCTGGTCACTGAAGCTTTCTTT	CASSSALVTEAFF
TRBD1	few	TRBJ2-7	TRBV13	TGTGCCAGCAGCCCCAGTACCGGGACAGGGATACACGAGCAGTACTTC	CASSPSTGTGIHEQYF
NA	NA	TRBJ2-5	TRBV11-3	TGTGCCAGCAGCTTAGCGGGGATAGAGACCCAGTACTTC	CASSLAGIETQYF
NA	NA	TRBJ2-1	TRBV29-1	TGCAGCGTTGAGAAGGGGAGAAGGGCCTACAATGAGCAGTTCTTC	CSVEKGRRAYNEQFF
NA	NA	TRBJ2-7	TRBV19	TGTGCCAGTAGTGTGCGGTCGGGAGCCTCCTACGAGCAGTACTTC	CASSVRSGASYEQYF
NA	NA	TRBJ2-7	TRBV11-1	TGTGCCAGCAGCTTAATTCTCGGACAGCCCGCCTACGAGCAGTACTTC	CASSLILGQPAYEQYF
TRBD1	NA	TRBJ2-7	TRBV5-1	TGCGCCAGCAGCCTGGGACAGTACGAGCAGTACTTC	CASSLGQYEQYF
NA	NA	TRBJ2-4	TRBV18	TGTGCCAGCTCACCTCCTAGTTTATCGGCCAAAAACATTCAGTACTTC	CASSPPSLSAKNIQYF
TRBD1	NA	TRBJ1-5	TRBV10-3	TGTGCCATCAGCGACAGGGCTCCTGGCGATCAGCCCCAGCATTTT	CAISDRAPGDQPQHF
NA	NA	TRBJ2-5	TRBV2	TGTGCCGGGGCTCCGGGACGGCAAGAGACCCAGTACTTC	CAGAPGRQETQYF
NA	NA	TRBJ2-2	TRBV7-8	TGTGCCAGCAGCCGCGGGGGCCCCGGGGAGCTGTTTTTT	CASSRGGPGELFF
TRBD1	NA	TRBJ2-1	TRBV9	TGTGCCAGCAGCGTAGGAGGGACAGGGTCCTACAATGAGCAGTTCTTC	CASSVGGTGSYNEQFF
NA	NA	TRBJ1-5	TRBV28	TGTGCCAGCAGTTTAGGTACCAGAGGGGGATTCAATCAGCCCCAGCATTTT	CASSLGTRGGFNQPQHF